These 25 T cell receptor beta chains came from one sample sequenced in a study of response to subunit inactivated influenza vaccine. A single record per CDR3 protein comes from TCRdb applying MiXCR to the RT-PCR reads. This sample has fewer than 550,000 distinct CDR3 sequences, with roughly 25% found just once. The source material was CD4+ T cells sorted from PBMCs, sampled around 5 days after vaccination. These receptors were obtained from a man between 50 and 59 years old who received an inactivated influenza vaccine.

The chain couples TRBV5-1 to TRBJ2-1; the D gene could be TRBD1 or TRBD2 (6 bases each). V was trimmed by 0 bases and J by 10 bases, leaving 14 bases between them. Germline assignment: CDR1 SGHRS and CDR2 YFSETQ. CDR3 length equals 14 residues. CDR3: CASSLVGGRGEQFF. CDR3 DNA sequence: TGCGCCAGCAGCTTGGTCGGGGGCCGGGGGGAGCAGTTCTTC.

There are many counts of this clonotype. The CDR3 DNA sequence: TGTGCCAGCAGCCTACGGACTGTCTCACAAGAGACCCAGTACTTC. This gives the protein CASSLRTVSQETQYF. The rearrangement links TRBV5-6 to TRBJ2-5, with D possibly being TRBD2 (5 bases). The CDR3 runs to 15 residues. V lost 4 bases and J lost 2, with 15 bases in between. Looked up from germline, CDR1 is SGHDT and CDR2 is YYEEEE. Full variable domain (remainder filled in from reference TRBV5-6 and TRBJ2-5): DAGVTQSPTHLIKTRGQQVTLRCSPKSGHDTVSWYQQALGQGPQFIFQYYEEEERQRGNFPDRFSGHQFPNYSSELNVNALLLGDSALYLCASSLRTVSQETQYFGPGTRLLVL.

In its sample, this clonotype was seen a few times. The rearrangement uses TRBV15 and TRBJ2-3, with 10 bases that match TRBD1. Germline lookup yields CDR1 LNHNV and CDR2 YYDKDF (reference sequence). Trimming at V came to 0 bases and at J to 3 bases, leaving 3 bases not matched to a gene. This CDR3 has 16 residues. The CDR3 nucleotides are TGTGCCACCAGCAGAGATCGACAGGGGGCAACAGATACGCAGTATTTT. It translates to CATSRDRQGATDTQYF.

This clonotype was seen many times. V usage is TRBV12-3 or TRBV12-4 and J usage is TRBJ2-1, with D unresolved. V dropped 7 bases and J dropped 2 bases, with 12 bases sitting between them. This CDR3 spans 14 amino acids. In DNA form, the CDR3 reads TGTGCCAGCACCCGACATCAAACCTACAATGAGCAGTTCTTC. Amino acid sequence: CASTRHQTYNEQFF.

The rearrangement links TRBV20-1 to TRBJ2-7, with 7 bases identical to TRBD2. In germline, CDR1 is DFQATT, CDR2 SNEGSKA (reference sequence). V shed 5 bases and J 3 bases; nucleotides not matched to a gene: 13. CDR3 length: 15 residues. The CDR3 DNA follows: TGCAGTGCTCACTGGGGCGCGGGAGTGTTCTACGAGCAGTACTTC. Translated, it gives CSAHWGAGVFYEQYF.

This chain connects TRBV11-2 to TRBJ2-7; perhaps D is TRBD1 or TRBD2 (5 bases each). The germline gives CDR1 SGHAT, CDR2 FQNNGV. Trimming pared 5 bases from V and 9 bases from J, leaving 32 bases between. The CDR3 totals 18 residues. The CDR3 is CASSPLSVRDPLRFGQYF. DNA for the CDR3: TGTGCCAGCAGCCCCCTTTCGGTCAGGGACCCTCTACGATTTGGGCAGTACTTC.

The rearrangement uses TRBV29-1 and TRBJ2-2; 7 nucleotides line up with TRBD1. Germline CDR1 reads SQVTM; CDR2 reads ANQGSEA. The J segment lost 7 bases and the V segment lost 4 bases, leaving 9 bases of the junction unmatched. CDR3 size: 14 residues. CDR3 coding DNA: TGCAGCGTTGTGGGTGACAGGGCTATCGGGGAGCTGTTTTTT. Residues: CSVVGDRAIGELFF.

In this sample, this clonotype turned up a few times. The rearrangement links TRBV6-5 to TRBJ1-2; possibly TRBD1 for D (5 bases). Germline CDR1 and CDR2: MNHEY and SVGAGI. V dropped 0 bases and J dropped 3 bases, with 14 bases sitting between them. This CDR3 has 16 residues. The CDR3 region has the DNA TGTGCCAGCAGTTACTCGTATCGGGGCGTGGACTATGGCTACACCTTC. Translation: CASSYSYRGVDYGYTF.

The chain carries TRBV12-3 or TRBV12-4 and TRBJ2-7; D unresolved. V gave up 3 bases and J gave up 6 bases, with 9 bases separating them. CDR3 length: 12 residues. The CDR3 is CASSFLLGEQYF. The CDR3 nucleotides read TGTGCCAGCAGTTTCCTTTTGGGCGAGCAGTACTTC.

The genes are TRBV7-6 and TRBJ2-5; possible D gene TRBD2, 6 bases. Trimming pared 4 bases from V and 1 base from J, leaving 10 bases between. The germline CDR1 and CDR2 sequences are SGHVS and FNYEAQ. The CDR3 sequence is 14 residues long. The CDR3 region has the DNA TGTGCCAGCAGCTCAAGCGGGCTCCAAGAGACCCAGTACTTC. It translates to CASSSSGLQETQYF.

This clonotype was observed a few times. The rearrangement joins TRBV6-2 or TRBV6-3 to TRBJ2-7; D is possibly TRBD2 (6 bases). CDR1 is MNHEY, CDR2 SVGEGT, per germline. The CDR3 sequence is 17 residues long. V was trimmed by 4 bases and J by 2 bases, leaving 21 bases between them. For the CDR3, the DNA is TGTGCCAGCAGTTGGCGAATTTTTGGGACTGATACCTACGAGCAGTACTTC. Its protein is CASSWRIFGTDTYEQYF.

Concerning this clonotype: An end of the junction does not agree with germline; a read error may underlie this. V gene TRBV11-2 combines with J gene TRBJ2-5; D may match TRBD1 or TRBD2 (5 bases each). This CDR3 contains 15 residues. Looked up from germline, CDR1 is SGHAT and CDR2 is FQNNGV. CDR3 loop: CASSPKLFLGETHYF. For the CDR3, the DNA is TGTGCCAGCAGCCCAAAACTATTTCTGGGGGAGACCCATTACTTC. Full variable domain (remainder filled in from reference TRBV11-2 and TRBJ2-5): EAGVAQSPRYKIIEKRQSVAFWCNPISGHATLYWYQQILGQGPKLLIQFQNNGVVDDSQLPKDRFSAERLKGVDSTLKIQPAKLEDSAVYLCASSPKLFLGETHYFGPGTRLLVL.

This rearrangement joins TRBV12-3 or TRBV12-4 to TRBJ2-1; TRBD1 aligns across 9 bases. V shed 1 base and J 7 bases; nucleotides not matched to a gene: 5. This CDR3 has 15 amino acids. The CDR3 DNA is TGTGCCAGCAGTTTAGAGGACAGGGGATGGAATGAGCAGTTCTTC. As protein: CASSLEDRGWNEQFF.

This clonotype showed up just once. This chain uses TRBV7-2 with TRBJ2-5; the match to TRBD1 covers 7 bases. The ends lost 5 bases at V and 7 bases at J; junction bases unmatched: 7. The CDR3 contains 13 residues. CDR1 SGHTA and CDR2 FQGNSA come from the germline V gene. The CDR3: CASSAYQGVTQYF. The CDR3 region has the DNA TGTGCCAGCAGCGCATACCAGGGGGTGACCCAGTACTTC. The full variable domain, rest sourced from reference TRBV7-2 and TRBJ2-5, is GAGVSQSPSNKVTEKGKDVELRCDPISGHTALYWYRQSLGQGLEFLIYFQGNSAPDKSGLPSDRFSAERTGGSVSTLTIQRTQQEDSAVYLCASSAYQGVTQYFGPGTRLLVL.

The V and J genes are TRBV28 and TRBJ1-6; 7 bases map to TRBD1. Germline values: CDR1 MDHEN, CDR2 SYDVKM. The ends lost 6 bases at V and 5 bases at J; junction bases unmatched: 7. The length of the CDR3 is 15 residues. DNA of the CDR3: TGTGCCAGCAGACCCCGGACAGGAAATAATTCACCCCTCCACTTT. Translating gives CASRPRTGNNSPLHF.

In this sample, this clonotype turned up a few times. The chain carries TRBV4-2 and TRBJ2-2; D is perhaps TRBD1 (6 bases). This CDR3 spans 16 amino acids. Germline assignment: CDR1 LGHNA and CDR2 YNFKEQ. Trimming removed 1 base at V and 4 bases at J, with 13 bases between. The CDR3 coding sequence is TGTGCCAGCAGCCAAGTCAGCGCCAGGGGCACCGGGGAGCTGTTTTTT. This sequence encodes CASSQVSARGTGELFF.

The chain recombines TRBV7-9 with TRBJ2-2; D call uncertain. The germline gives CDR1 SEHNR, CDR2 FQNEAQ (reference sequence). The CDR3 is 15 residues long. Trimming removed 1 base at V and 2 bases at J, with 8 bases between. The CDR3 region is CASSLVSANTGELFF. For the CDR3, the DNA is TGTGCCAGCAGCTTAGTTTCGGCTAACACCGGGGAGCTGTTTTTT. The full variable domain, with the rest looked up from reference TRBV7-9 and TRBJ2-2, is DTGVSQNPRHKITKRGQNVTFRCDPISEHNRLYWYRQTLGQGPEFLTYFQNEAQLEKSRLLSDRFSAERPKGSFSTLEIQRTEQGDSAMYLCASSLVSANTGELFFGEGSRLTVL.

This chain links TRBV29-1 with TRBJ2-3; tentatively, D is TRBD2 (7 bases). Germline V CDR1 and CDR2: SQVTM, ANQGSEA. This CDR3 is 13 amino acids long. V lost 5 bases and J 1 base, leaving 10 bases between the germline ends. The DNA of the CDR3 is TGCAGCGTTATGCGGGGGCGCACAGATACGCAGTATTTT. This encodes CSVMRGRTDTQYF.

This clonotype was detected a few times. This sequence joins TRBV7-2 and TRBJ2-7, with 7 bases identical to TRBD2. The CDR3 has 16 residues. Germline assignment: CDR1 SGHTA and CDR2 FQGNSA. After removal of 1 base from V and 2 bases from J, the junction contained 8 bases not matched to a gene. The CDR3 nucleotides read TGTGCCAGCAGCTTAGAGAGATCGGGAGGAGCCTACGAGCAGTACTTC. Its protein product is CASSLERSGGAYEQYF. Filled out from reference TRBV7-2 and TRBJ2-7, the complete variable domain reads GAGVSQSPSNKVTEKGKDVELRCDPISGHTALYWYRQSLGQGLEFLIYFQGNSAPDKSGLPSDRFSAERTGGSVSTLTIQRTQQEDSAVYLCASSLERSGGAYEQYFGPGTRLTVT.

V is TRBV12-3 or TRBV12-4 and J is TRBJ1-1, with TRBD1 identical over 11 bases. The J segment lost 7 bases and the V segment lost 2 bases, leaving 3 bases of the junction unmatched. The CDR3 loop spans 14 amino acids. DNA for the CDR3: TGTGCCAGCAGTTTATATGGGACAGGGGGTGAAGCTTTCTTT. It yields the protein CASSLYGTGGEAFF.

This clonotype turned up a few times. V gene TRBV28 combines with J gene TRBJ2-5, with 8 positions matching TRBD1. The V segment lost 11 bases and the J segment 8 bases; nucleotides outside the gene matches: 7. CDR1 MDHEN and CDR2 SYDVKM come from the germline V gene. The CDR3 is made up of 11 amino acids. Here the CDR3 reads CASTDRETQYF. The CDR3 DNA is TGTGCCTCGACGGACAGGGAAACCCAGTACTTC.

The rearrangement uses TRBV29-1 and TRBJ2-5, with D tentatively TRBD1 (6 bases). The CDR3 runs to 14 residues. Germline V lookup: CDR1 SQVTM, CDR2 ANQGSEA. V lost 8 bases and J 0 bases, leaving 16 bases between the germline ends. The CDR3 DNA is TGCAGCACTCAGCCAGGGGAGTACCAAGAGACCCAGTACTTC. Protein sequence: CSTQPGEYQETQYF.

V usage is TRBV6-5 and J usage is TRBJ2-3; 10 bases line up with TRBD2. Trimming cost V 2 bases and J 1 base; bases outside gene matches: 6. From germline, CDR1 is MNHEY and CDR2 SVGAGI. CDR3 length: 17 residues. The CDR3 reads CASSYSLAGDGTDTQYF. CDR3 DNA sequence: TGTGCCAGCAGTTACAGCCTAGCGGGAGATGGCACAGATACGCAGTATTTT.

The V and J genes are TRBV7-2 and TRBJ2-3, with 12 positions matching TRBD2. The CDR3 covers 16 residues. Trimming at V came to 5 bases and at J to 3 bases, leaving 6 bases not matched to a gene. Germline V gives CDR1 SGHTA, CDR2 FQGNSA. CDR3 in amino acids: CASSPLAGGLTDTQYF. CDR3 bases: TGTGCCAGCAGCCCGCTAGCGGGGGGGTTAACAGATACGCAGTATTTT.

This clonotype was counted only a few times. The chain has TRBV6-2 or TRBV6-3 and TRBJ2-7; the D gene is possibly TRBD1 (6 bases). The CDR3 loop spans 13 amino acids. The germline V gene has CDR1 MNHEY and CDR2 SVGEGT. The V gene lost 6 bases and the J gene lost 3 bases, with 12 bases spanning the gap. This CDR3 is CASSRPGHYEQYF. The CDR3 DNA reads TGTGCCAGCAGCCGTCCGGGACACTACGAGCAGTACTTC.